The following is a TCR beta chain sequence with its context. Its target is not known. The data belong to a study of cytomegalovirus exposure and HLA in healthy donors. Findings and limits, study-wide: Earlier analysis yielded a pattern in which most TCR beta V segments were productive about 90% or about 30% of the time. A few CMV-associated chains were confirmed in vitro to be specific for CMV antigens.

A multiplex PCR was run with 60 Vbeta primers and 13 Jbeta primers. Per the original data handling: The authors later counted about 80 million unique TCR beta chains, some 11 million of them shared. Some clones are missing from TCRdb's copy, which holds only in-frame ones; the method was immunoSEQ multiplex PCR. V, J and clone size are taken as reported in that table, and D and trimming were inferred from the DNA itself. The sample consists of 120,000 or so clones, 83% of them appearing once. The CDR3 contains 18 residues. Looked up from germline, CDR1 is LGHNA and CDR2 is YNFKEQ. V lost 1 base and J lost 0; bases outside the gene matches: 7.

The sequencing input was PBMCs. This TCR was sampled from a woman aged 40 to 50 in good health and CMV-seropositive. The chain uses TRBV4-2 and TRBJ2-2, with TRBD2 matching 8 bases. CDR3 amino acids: CASSQALADATNTGELFF. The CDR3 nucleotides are TGTGCCAGCAGCCAAGCACTAGCGGACGCCACGAACACCGGGGAGCTGTTTTTT.